Presented here are 10 T cell receptor beta chains from one specimen sequenced in a study of Ad26.COV2.S vaccination and SARS-CoV-2 variants. The repertoire was sequenced with immunoSEQ multiplex PCR; TCRdb's copy has only in-frame clones and lacks some. The sample lists 400,000 to 450,000 clones, more than 80% occurring once. Treatment defined: approximately 18 received Ad26.COV2.S at low or high dose, single or two shots; five or six received placebo; per-sample allocation not given. Sampling took place 63 days after the first vaccine or placebo injection. Sequencing was performed on peripheral blood, taken in a trial of Ad26.COV2.S vaccine versus placebo. Receptor source: a person aged 18-60 years who received the Ad26.COV2.S COVID-19 vaccine or a placebo.

The chain couples TRBV30 to TRBJ1-4; a weak D match, TRBD1 (5 bases). The V gene lost 1 base and the J gene lost 7 bases, with 13 bases spanning the gap. This CDR3 spans 14 amino acids. The germline gives CDR1 GTSNPN, CDR2 SVGIG (reference sequence). CDR3 in DNA: TGTGCCTGGAGTGCGGGCAGGGCCACTGAAAAACTGTTTTTT. This codes for CAWSAGRATEKLFF.

The rearrangement links TRBV18 to TRBJ2-7, with TRBD1 as a possible D gene (6 bases). The CDR3 has 14 amino acids. Trimming took off 6 bases at V and 0 bases at J, with 12 bases between the two ends. The V gene's germline CDR1 is KGHSH and CDR2 LQKENI. The CDR3 loop is CASSETGTSYEQYF. CDR3 bases: TGTGCCAGCTCGGAGACAGGAACCTCCTACGAGCAGTACTTC.

This chain links TRBV5-1 with TRBJ2-7; tentative D call: TRBD1 (6 bases). The CDR3 runs 16 residues. CDR1 and CDR2 (germline): SGHRS, YFSETQ. Deletions cut 0 bases from V and 5 bases from J, with 18 bases between. The CDR3 DNA reads as TGCGCCAGCAGCTTGGAGGCAGGGGAAGGGAAAAACGAGCAGTACTTC. Its protein is CASSLEAGEGKNEQYF.

The chain links TRBV6-2 or TRBV6-3 to TRBJ2-1, with 11 bases aligning to TRBD2. Germline V gene data show CDR1 as MNHEY and CDR2 as SVGEGT. Trimming took 4 bases from V and 7 from J; bases not matched to a gene: 9. This CDR3 is 16 amino acids long. The CDR3 DNA is TGTGCCAGCAGTTTATTACTAGCGGGAGTGGGTAATGAGCAGTTCTTC. This translates into CASSLLLAGVGNEQFF.

This sequence joins TRBV21-1 and TRBJ2-1; no check of the table's D call, TRBD1, against the DNA was made. TRBV21-1 is an annotated pseudogene. The CDR3 consists of 12 residues. This CDR3 is CASSRHHNEQFF. The CDR3 DNA sequence: TGTGCCAGCAGCCGACACCACAATGAGCAGTTCTTC.

The rearrangement uses TRBV6-5 and TRBJ1-2, with unresolved D. This CDR3 is 16 amino acids long. The germline CDR1 and CDR2 sequences are MNHEY and SVGAGI. V shed 0 bases and J shed 5 bases, with 16 bases lying between them. The CDR3 region is CASSYSISTALYGYTF. CDR3 DNA: TGTGCCAGCAGTTACTCGATATCGACGGCTCTTTATGGCTACACCTTC.

The CDR3 loop is CASSYVGPNYGYTF. CDR3 DNA: TGTGCCAGCAGTTACGTGGGCCCTAACTATGGCTACACCTTC. This chain joins TRBV6-5 and TRBJ1-2; no clear D gene. Germline loops: CDR1 MNHEY, CDR2 SVGAGI. This CDR3 comprises 14 residues. Trimming pared 2 bases from V and 0 bases from J, leaving 7 bases between.

This chain links TRBV7-9 with TRBJ2-4; the D gene is possibly TRBD2 (6 bases). V was trimmed by 1 base and J by 0 bases, leaving 10 bases between them. Germline V gene sequence: CDR1 SEHNR, CDR2 FQNEAQ (reference sequence). This CDR3 is 16 amino acids long. The CDR3 spells CASSLGAGLAKNIQYF. For the CDR3, the DNA is TGTGCCAGCAGCTTAGGGGCGGGGTTAGCCAAAAACATTCAGTACTTC.

This clone was picked up one time. The rearrangement joins TRBV7-8 to TRBJ2-5, with D perhaps matching TRBD1 (7 bases). The CDR3 runs 16 residues. The V gene lost 5 bases and the J gene lost 2 bases, with 18 bases spanning the gap. Germline-derived CDR1 and CDR2 are SGHVS and FQNEAQ. The CDR3 here is CASSATGLGGQETQYF. The CDR3 DNA reads as TGTGCCAGCAGCGCGACAGGGCTCGGGGGTCAAGAGACCCAGTACTTC.

This chain links TRBV9 with TRBJ2-3, with TRBD2 as a possible D gene (5 bases). CDR1 is SGDLS, CDR2 YYNGEE, per germline. V lost 6 bases, J lost 2 bases, and 10 bases lay in between. This CDR3 contains 13 residues. The CDR3 here is CASNQRSTDTQYF. CDR3 nucleotide sequence: TGTGCCAGCAACCAGCGGTCCACAGATACGCAGTATTTT.